The present T cell receptor beta chain was sequenced within a study of sequential checkpoint blockade in melanoma. At the level of the study: First-line arms were nivolumab then ipilimumab, or the reverse, randomized 1:1. Both treatment sequences were followed by maintenance nivolumab.

Germline CDR1 SQVTM, CDR2 ANQGSEA. V lost 6 bases to trimming and J lost 2 bases, with 14 bases between them. The CDR3 has 13 amino acids. Some clones are missing from TCRdb's copy, which holds only in-frame ones; the method was immunoSEQ multiplex PCR. Of several thousand clones listed, roughly 77% are singletons. Treatment meaning: randomized to nivolumab then ipilimumab (arm A) or the reverse (arm B). Patients had received no earlier DNA-damaging chemotherapy. From thawed PBMCs, live CD3+CD8+ cells negative for CD19 and CD56 were sorted. The receptor's source is a human donor with melanoma. This material consisted of CD8+ T cells sorted from blood (inferred from file names), taken from a patient given nivolumab and ipilimumab in sequence. The rearrangement joins TRBV29-1 to TRBJ2-7; D may be TRBD1 (6 bases). CDR3: CSVETQGAYEQYF. The CDR3 DNA reads as TGCAGCGTCGAAACACAGGGAGCCTACGAGCAGTACTTC.